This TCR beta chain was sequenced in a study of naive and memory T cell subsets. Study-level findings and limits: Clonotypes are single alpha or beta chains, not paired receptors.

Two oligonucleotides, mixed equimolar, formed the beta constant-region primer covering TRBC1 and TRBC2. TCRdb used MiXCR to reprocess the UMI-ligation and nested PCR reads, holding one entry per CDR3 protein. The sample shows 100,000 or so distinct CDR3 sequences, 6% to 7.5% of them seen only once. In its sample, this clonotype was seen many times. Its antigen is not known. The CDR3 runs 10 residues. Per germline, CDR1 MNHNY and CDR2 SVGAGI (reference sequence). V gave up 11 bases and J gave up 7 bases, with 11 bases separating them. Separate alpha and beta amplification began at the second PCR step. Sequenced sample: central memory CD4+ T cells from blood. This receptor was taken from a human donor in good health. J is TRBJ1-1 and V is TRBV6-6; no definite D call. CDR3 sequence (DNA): TGTGCCTCCCGACGCGGTGAAGCTTTCTTT. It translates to CASRRGEAFF.